Listed below are T cell receptor beta chains from one sample, sequenced in a study of blood T cell repertoires in COVID-19. Profiled with immunoSEQ multiplex PCR; TCRdb holds only in-frame clones, not every one. The data show approximately 300,000 clones, 80% to 95% seen once. The sample taken for sequencing was PBMCs or T cells enriched from blood (not recorded which). The receptors were sampled from a woman in her thirties who had recovered from COVID-19. Both conserved end residues are part of each CDR3. The D gene is left open where the match is weak. Some rows have no size entry. The others give once, few or many, or a class for an expanded clone.

size	D	V	J	length	CDR3	DNA
NA	TRBD2	TRBV4-3	TRBJ2-7	17	CASSQWGSGTRISEQYF	TGCGCCAGCAGCCAATGGGGATCCGGGACTAGAATCAGCGAGCAGTACTTC
NA	NA	TRBV3-1/TRBV3-2	TRBJ2-3	15	CASSQVTGEADTQYF	TGTGCCAGCAGCCAAGTCACAGGGGAGGCAGATACGCAGTATTTT
NA	TRBD1	TRBV5-1	TRBJ1-1	15	CASSLSGTGDNEAFF	TGCGCCAGCAGCTTGTCCGGGACAGGGGATAATGAAGCTTTCTTT
NA	TRBD1	TRBV6-6	TRBJ1-1	13	CASVQGGGTEAFF	TGTGCCAGCGTCCAGGGGGGTGGCACTGAAGCTTTCTTT
NA	NA	TRBV27	TRBJ1-3	16	CASSLSPRGGGNTIYF	TGTGCCAGCAGTTTATCTCCTCGTGGAGGTGGAAACACCATATATTTT
NA	TRBD2	TRBV5-6	TRBJ2-7	16	CASSPLTSGGAYEQYF	TGTGCCAGCAGCCCACTGACTAGCGGGGGGGCCTACGAGCAGTACTTC
NA	NA	TRBV28	TRBJ2-4	13	CASSTHSKNIQYF	TGTGCCAGCAGTACTCACAGCAAAAACATTCAGTACTTC
NA	NA	TRBV2	TRBJ2-6	11	CARQGANVLTF	TGTGCCAGACAGGGGGCCAACGTCCTGACTTTC
NA	NA	TRBV12-3/TRBV12-4	TRBJ1-2	12	CASTLGNYGYTF	TGTGCCAGCACTTTGGGCAACTATGGCTACACCTTC
NA	NA	TRBV7-7	TRBJ2-2	14	CASSLGRDTGELFF	TGTGCTAGCAGCTTAGGTAGAGACACCGGGGAGCTGTTTTTT
once	TRBD1	TRBV28	TRBJ2-4	16	CASTSDRAAILNIQYF	TGTGCCAGCACCTCGGACAGGGCTGCCATCCTAAACATTCAGTACTTC
NA	NA	TRBV18	TRBJ2-5	15	CASSPRLGADETQYF	TGTGCCAGCTCACCACGGTTGGGGGCCGATGAGACCCAGTACTTC
NA	TRBD1	TRBV29-1	TRBJ2-7	12	CSVDQGAGEQYF	TGCAGCGTTGATCAGGGGGCGGGCGAGCAGTACTTC
NA	TRBD2	TRBV11-2	TRBJ2-3	15	CASSKIAGGPGAQYF	TGTGCCAGCAGCAAAATAGCGGGGGGGCCTGGGGCGCAGTATTTT
NA	NA	TRBV15	TRBJ1-4	13	CATRDRSNEKLFF	TGTGCCACCCGCGACAGATCTAATGAAAAACTGTTTTTT
once	NA	TRBV6-2/TRBV6-3	TRBJ1-6	16	CASSYGGAVSNSPLHF	TGTGCCAGCAGTTACGGGGGGGCGGTGAGTAATTCACCCCTCCACTTT
NA	NA	TRBV28	TRBJ1-5	14	CASSFGGGSQPQHF	TGTGCCAGCAGTTTTGGGGGGGGATCGCAGCCCCAGCATTTT
NA	TRBD1	TRBV4-1	TRBJ2-3	15	CASSQGTGETDTQYF	TGCGCCAGCAGCCAAGGGACAGGGGAAACAGATACGCAGTATTTT
NA	NA	TRBV27	TRBJ2-7	15	CASSYPSATVYEQYF	TGTGCCAGCAGTTACCCATCAGCGACGGTTTACGAGCAGTACTTC
NA	TRBD1	TRBV7-8	TRBJ1-4	15	CASSLDRGPNEKLFF	TGTGCCAGCAGCTTGGACAGGGGACCTAATGAAAAACTGTTTTTT
NA	TRBD1	TRBV24-1	TRBJ2-4	19	CATRLNRTGNFLAKNIQYF	TGTGCCACCAGGTTAAACAGGACAGGGAATTTCCTAGCCAAAAACATTCAGTACTTC
NA	NA	TRBV9	TRBJ1-5	17	CASSVEAAPTSNQPQHF	TGTGCCAGCAGCGTAGAGGCGGCCCCAACAAGCAATCAGCCCCAGCATTTT
once	TRBD1	TRBV14	TRBJ2-7	13	CASSLGTGGEQYF	TGTGCCAGCAGCCTCGGGACAGGGGGCGAGCAGTACTTC
NA	TRBD2	TRBV24-1	TRBJ2-1	17	CATSDFRAGRINNEQFF	TGTGCCACCAGTGATTTCCGAGCGGGACGGATCAACAATGAGCAGTTCTTC
NA	NA	TRBV7-6	TRBJ2-3	16	CASTMGGKGRADTQYF	TGTGCCAGCACCATGGGAGGAAAGGGAAGGGCAGATACGCAGTATTTT
NA	NA	TRBV14	TRBJ1-6	15	CASSQWGLGDSPLHF	TGTGCCAGCAGCCAATGGGGGCTTGGAGATTCACCCCTCCACTTT
NA	TRBD2	TRBV6-1	TRBJ2-3	17	CASSDRSASGSQGTQYF	TGTGCCAGCAGTGATCGCTCGGCTAGCGGGAGCCAAGGTACGCAGTATTTT
NA	NA	TRBV3-1/TRBV3-2	TRBJ1-5	14	CASSQGGSRQPQHF	TGTGCCAGCAGCCAAGGTGGCTCGAGGCAGCCCCAGCATTTT
NA	TRBD1	TRBV5-4	TRBJ1-1	13	CAGSGGRDTEAFF	TGTGCCGGGTCAGGGGGAAGGGACACTGAAGCTTTTTTT
NA	TRBD1	TRBV7-8	TRBJ2-2	15	CASRRGQGEIGELFF	TGTGCCAGCAGACGCGGACAGGGGGAGATCGGGGAGCTGTTTTTT
once	NA	TRBV4-3	TRBJ2-7	18	CASSPEGGAAAGNYEQYF	TGCGCCAGCAGCCCGGAGGGGGGGGCAGCGGCGGGGAACTACGAGCAGTACTTC